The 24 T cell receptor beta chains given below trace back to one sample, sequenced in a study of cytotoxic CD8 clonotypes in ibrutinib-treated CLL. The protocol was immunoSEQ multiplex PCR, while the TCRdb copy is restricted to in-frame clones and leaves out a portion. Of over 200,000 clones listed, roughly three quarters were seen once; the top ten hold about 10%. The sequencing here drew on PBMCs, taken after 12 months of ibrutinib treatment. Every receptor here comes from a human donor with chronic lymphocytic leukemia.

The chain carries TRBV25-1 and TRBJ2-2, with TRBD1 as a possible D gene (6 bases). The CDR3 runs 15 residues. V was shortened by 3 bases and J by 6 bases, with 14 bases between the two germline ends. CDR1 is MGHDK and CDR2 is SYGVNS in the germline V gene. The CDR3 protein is CASSEQGQTAGELFF. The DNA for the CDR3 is TGTGCCAGCAGTGAGCAAGGACAGACGGCCGGGGAGCTGTTTTTT.

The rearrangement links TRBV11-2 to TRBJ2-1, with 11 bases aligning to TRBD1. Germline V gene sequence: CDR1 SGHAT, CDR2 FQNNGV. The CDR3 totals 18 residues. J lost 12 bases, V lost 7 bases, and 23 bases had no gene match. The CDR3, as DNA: TGTGCCAGCATTCCGCCAAATCTCCGGGACAGGGGGTCAGGAGGGCAGTTCTTC. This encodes CASIPPNLRDRGSGGQFF.

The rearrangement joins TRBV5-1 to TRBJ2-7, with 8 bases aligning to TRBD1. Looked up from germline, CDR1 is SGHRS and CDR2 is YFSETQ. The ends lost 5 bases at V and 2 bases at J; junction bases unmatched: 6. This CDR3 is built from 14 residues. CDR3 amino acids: CASSFGTGPYEQYF. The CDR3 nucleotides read TGCGCCAGCAGTTTCGGGACAGGACCCTACGAGCAGTACTTC. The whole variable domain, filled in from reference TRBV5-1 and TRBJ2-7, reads KAGVTQTPRYLIKTRGQQVTLSCSPISGHRSVSWYQQTPGQGLQFLFEYFSETQRNKGNFPGRFSGRQFSNSRSEMNVSTLELGDSALYLCASSFGTGPYEQYFGPGTRLTVT.

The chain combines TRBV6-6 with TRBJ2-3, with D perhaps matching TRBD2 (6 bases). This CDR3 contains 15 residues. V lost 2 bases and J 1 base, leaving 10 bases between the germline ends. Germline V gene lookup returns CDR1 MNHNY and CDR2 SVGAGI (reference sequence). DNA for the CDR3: TGTGCCAGCAGTTACAGGGGCGGGGGCACAGATACGCAGTATTTT. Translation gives CASSYRGGGTDTQYF.

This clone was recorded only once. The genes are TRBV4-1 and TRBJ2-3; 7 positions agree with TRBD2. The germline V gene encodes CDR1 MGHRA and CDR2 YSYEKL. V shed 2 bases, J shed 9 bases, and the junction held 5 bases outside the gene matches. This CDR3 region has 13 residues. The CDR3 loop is CASSQLAVRTQYF. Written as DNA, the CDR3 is TGCGCCAGCAGCCAACTAGCGGTACGAACGCAGTATTTT.

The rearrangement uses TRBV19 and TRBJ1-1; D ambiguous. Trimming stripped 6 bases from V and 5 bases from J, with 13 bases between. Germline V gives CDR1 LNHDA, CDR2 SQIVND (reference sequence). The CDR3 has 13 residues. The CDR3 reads CASSTSVVTEAFF. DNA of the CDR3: TGTGCCAGTAGCACGTCCGTCGTAACTGAAGCTTTCTTT.

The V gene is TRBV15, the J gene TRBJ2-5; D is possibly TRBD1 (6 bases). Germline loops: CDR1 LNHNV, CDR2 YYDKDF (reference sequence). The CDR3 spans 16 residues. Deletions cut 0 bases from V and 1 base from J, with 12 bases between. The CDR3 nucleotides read TGTGCCACCAGCAGAGATCTGACAGGAGCCCAAGAGACCCAGTACTTC. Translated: CATSRDLTGAQETQYF.

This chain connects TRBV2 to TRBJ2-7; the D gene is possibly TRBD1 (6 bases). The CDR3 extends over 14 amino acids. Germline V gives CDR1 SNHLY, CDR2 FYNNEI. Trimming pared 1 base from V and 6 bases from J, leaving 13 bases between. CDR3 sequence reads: CASSEVGLGGEQYF. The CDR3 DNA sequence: TGTGCCAGCAGTGAAGTGGGTCTAGGGGGCGAGCAGTACTTC.

CDR3 nucleotide sequence: TGCGCCAGCAGCCAGGGGATTGAGCAGTTCTTC. Its translation: CASSQGIEQFF. The chain carries TRBV4-1 and TRBJ2-1; D remains unclear. Germline CDR1 is MGHRA and CDR2 is YSYEKL. This CDR3 is 11 amino acids long. Trimming cost V 3 bases and J 9 bases, with 6 bases left between them.

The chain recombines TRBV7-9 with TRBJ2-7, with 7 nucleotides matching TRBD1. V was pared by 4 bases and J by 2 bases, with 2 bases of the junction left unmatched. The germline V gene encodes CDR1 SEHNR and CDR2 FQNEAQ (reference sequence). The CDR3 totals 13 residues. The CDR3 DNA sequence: TGTGCCAGCAGCTCCCAGGGGGCCTACGAGCAGTACTTC. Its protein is CASSSQGAYEQYF.

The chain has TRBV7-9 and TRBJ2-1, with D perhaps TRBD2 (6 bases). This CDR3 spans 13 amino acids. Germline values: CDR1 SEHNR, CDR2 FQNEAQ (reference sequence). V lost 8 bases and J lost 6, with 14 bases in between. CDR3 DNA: TGTGCCAGCCGAGGGGCCGGGGGCAATGAGCAGTTCTTC. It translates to CASRGAGGNEQFF.

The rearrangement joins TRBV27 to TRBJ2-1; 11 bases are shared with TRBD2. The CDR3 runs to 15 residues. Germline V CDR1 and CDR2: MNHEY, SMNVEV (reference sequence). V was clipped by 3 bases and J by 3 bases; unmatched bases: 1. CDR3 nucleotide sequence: TGTGCCAGCAGTTTTAGCGGGGGGGGCTACAATGAGCAGTTCTTC. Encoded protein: CASSFSGGGYNEQFF.

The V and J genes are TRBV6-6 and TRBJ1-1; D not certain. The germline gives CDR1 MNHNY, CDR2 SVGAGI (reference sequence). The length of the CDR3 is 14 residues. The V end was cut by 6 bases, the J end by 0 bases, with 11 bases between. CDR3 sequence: CASRVRGMNTEAFF. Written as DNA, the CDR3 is TGTGCCAGCAGAGTCCGGGGAATGAACACTGAAGCTTTCTTT.

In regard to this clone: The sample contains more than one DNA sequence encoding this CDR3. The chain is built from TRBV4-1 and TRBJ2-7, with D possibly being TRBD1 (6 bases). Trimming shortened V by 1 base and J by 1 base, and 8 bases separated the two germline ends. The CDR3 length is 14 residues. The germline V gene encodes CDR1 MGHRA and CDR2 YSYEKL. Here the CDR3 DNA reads TGCGCCAGCAGCCAAGGGCAGGGGTCCTACGAGCAGTACTTC. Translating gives CASSQGQGSYEQYF.

The CDR3 DNA is TGTGCCAGTAGTCGGGGGACAGGGTCTTACGAGCAGTACTTC. Translating gives CASSRGTGSYEQYF. V and J are TRBV19 and TRBJ2-7; 9 nucleotides match TRBD1. The CDR3 runs to 14 residues. Germline V lookup: CDR1 LNHDA, CDR2 SQIVND (reference sequence). Unmatched junction bases numbered 6, after V lost 5 bases and J lost 4 bases.

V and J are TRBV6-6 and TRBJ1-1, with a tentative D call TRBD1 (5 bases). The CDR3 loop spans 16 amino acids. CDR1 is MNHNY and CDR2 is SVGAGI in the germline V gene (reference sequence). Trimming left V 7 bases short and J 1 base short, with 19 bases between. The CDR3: CASTLSGGLQNTEAFF. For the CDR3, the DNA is TGTGCCAGCACCCTTAGCGGGGGACTCCAGAACACTGAAGCTTTCTTT.

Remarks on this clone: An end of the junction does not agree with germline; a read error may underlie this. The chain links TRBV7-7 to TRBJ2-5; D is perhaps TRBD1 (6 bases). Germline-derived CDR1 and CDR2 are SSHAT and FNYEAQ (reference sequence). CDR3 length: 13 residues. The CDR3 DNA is TGTGCTAGCAGCTTAGACAGGAGAGAGACCCAGTACTTC. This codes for CASSLDRRETQYF.

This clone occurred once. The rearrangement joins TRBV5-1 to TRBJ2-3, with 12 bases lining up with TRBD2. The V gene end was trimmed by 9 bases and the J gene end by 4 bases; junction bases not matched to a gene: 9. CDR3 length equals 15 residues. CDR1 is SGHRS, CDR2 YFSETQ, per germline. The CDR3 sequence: CATRGGTSGSDTQYF. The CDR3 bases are TGCGCCACCAGAGGTGGGACTAGCGGGTCAGATACGCAGTATTTT.

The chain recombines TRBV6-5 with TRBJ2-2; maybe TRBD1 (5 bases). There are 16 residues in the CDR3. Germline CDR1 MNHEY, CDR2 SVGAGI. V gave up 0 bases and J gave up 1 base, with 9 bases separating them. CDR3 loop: CASSYSLQGNTGELFF. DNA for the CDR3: TGTGCCAGCAGTTACTCCCTCCAGGGGAACACCGGGGAGCTGTTTTTT.

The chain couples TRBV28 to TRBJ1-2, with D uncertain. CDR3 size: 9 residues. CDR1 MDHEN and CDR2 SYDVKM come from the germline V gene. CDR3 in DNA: TGTGCACCCGGACATGGCTACACCTTC. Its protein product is CAPGHGYTF.

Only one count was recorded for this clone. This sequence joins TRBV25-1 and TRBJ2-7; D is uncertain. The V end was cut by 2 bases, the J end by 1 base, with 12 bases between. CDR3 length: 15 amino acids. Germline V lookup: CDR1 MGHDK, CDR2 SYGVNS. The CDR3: CASSEGRGMSYEQYF. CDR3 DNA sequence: TGTGCCAGCAGTGAAGGGCGAGGTATGTCCTACGAGCAGTACTTC.

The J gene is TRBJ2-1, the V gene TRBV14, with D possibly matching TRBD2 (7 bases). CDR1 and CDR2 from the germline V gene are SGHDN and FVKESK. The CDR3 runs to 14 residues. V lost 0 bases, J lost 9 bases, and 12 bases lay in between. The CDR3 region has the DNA TGTGCCAGCAGCCAAGATTCGGGGGGCTCTGAGCAGTTCTTC. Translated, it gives CASSQDSGGSEQFF.

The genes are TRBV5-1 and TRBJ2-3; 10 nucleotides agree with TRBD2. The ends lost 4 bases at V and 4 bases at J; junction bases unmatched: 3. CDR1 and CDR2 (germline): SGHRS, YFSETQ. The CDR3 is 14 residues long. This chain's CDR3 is CASSLAGVSDTQYF. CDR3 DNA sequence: TGCGCCAGCAGCCTAGCGGGAGTTTCAGATACGCAGTATTTT.

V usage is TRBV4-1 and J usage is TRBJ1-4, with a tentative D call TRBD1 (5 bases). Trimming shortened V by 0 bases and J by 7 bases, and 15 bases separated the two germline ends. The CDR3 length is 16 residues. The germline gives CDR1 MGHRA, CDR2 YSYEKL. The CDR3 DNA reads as TGCGCCAGCAGCCAAGATCGCGGGGGAGACGGTGAAAAACTGTTTTTT. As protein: CASSQDRGGDGEKLFF.